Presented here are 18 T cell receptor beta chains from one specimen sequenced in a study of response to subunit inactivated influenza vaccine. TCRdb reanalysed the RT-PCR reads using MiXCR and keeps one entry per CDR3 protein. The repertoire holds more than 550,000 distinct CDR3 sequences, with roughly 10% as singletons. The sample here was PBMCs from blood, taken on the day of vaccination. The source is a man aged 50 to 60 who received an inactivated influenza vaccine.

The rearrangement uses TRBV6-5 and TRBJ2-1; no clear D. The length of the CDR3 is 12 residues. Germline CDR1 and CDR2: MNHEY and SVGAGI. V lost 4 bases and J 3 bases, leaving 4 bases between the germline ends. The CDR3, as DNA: TGTGCCAGCAGTTTCGACTACAATGAGCAGTTCTTC. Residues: CASSFDYNEQFF.

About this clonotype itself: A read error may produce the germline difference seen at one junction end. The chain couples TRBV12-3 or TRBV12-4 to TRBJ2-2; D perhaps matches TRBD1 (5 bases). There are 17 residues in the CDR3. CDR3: CACSPQTRTTNTGELFF. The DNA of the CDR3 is TGTGCCTGCAGTCCTCAAACCAGGACAACGAACACCGGGGAGCTGTTTTTT.

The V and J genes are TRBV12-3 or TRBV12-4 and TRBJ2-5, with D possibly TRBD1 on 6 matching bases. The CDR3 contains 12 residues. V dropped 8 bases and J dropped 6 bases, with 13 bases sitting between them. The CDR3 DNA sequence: TGTGCCAGCGGAACAGGGAGTCAGACCCAGTACTTC. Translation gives CASGTGSQTQYF.

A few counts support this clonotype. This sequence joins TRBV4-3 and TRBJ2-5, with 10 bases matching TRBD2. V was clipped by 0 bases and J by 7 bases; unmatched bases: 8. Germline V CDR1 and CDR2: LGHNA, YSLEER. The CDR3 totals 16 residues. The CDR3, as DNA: TGCGCCAGCAGCCAAGAAGTAGCGGGAGGCCTTGGGACCCAGTACTTC. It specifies CASSQEVAGGLGTQYF.

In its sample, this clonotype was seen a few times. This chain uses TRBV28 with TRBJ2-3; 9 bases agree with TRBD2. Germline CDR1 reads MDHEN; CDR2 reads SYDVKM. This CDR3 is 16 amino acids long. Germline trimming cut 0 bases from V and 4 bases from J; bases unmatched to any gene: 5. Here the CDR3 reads CASSLWAGGPSDTQYF. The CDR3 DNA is TGTGCCAGCAGTTTATGGGCGGGAGGGCCATCAGATACGCAGTATTTT. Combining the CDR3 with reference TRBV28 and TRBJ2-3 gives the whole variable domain DVKVTQSSRYLVKRTGEKVFLECVQDMDHENMFWYRQDPGLGLRLIYFSYDVKMKEKGDIPEGYSVSREKKERFSLILESASTNQTSMYLCASSLWAGGPSDTQYFGPGTRLTVL.

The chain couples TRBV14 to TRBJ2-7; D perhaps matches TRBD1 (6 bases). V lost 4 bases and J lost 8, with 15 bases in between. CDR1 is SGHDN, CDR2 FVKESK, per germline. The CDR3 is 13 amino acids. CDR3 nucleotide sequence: TGTGCCAGCAGCCGAGGGACACCTACGAAGCAGTACTTC. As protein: CASSRGTPTKQYF.

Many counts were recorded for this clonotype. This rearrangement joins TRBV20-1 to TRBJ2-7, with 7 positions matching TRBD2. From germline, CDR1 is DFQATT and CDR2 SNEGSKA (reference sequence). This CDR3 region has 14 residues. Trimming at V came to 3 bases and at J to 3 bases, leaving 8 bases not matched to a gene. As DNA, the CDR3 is TGCAGTGCTAGTAGGGGCGGGAGTTACTACGAGCAGTACTTC. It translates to CSASRGGSYYEQYF.

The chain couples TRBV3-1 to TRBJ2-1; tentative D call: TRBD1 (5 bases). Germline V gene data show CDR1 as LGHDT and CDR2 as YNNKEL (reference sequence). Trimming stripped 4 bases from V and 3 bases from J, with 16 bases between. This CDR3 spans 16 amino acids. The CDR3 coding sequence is TGTGCCAGCAGCCCCCGACGGACATCCCACTACAATGAGCAGTTCTTC. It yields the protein CASSPRRTSHYNEQFF.

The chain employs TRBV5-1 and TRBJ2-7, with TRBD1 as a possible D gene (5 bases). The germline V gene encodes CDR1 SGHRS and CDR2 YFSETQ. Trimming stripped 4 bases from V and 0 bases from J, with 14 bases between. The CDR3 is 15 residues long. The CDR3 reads CASSPPGLGSYEQYF. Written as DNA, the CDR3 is TGCGCCAGCAGCCCTCCAGGGCTGGGCTCCTACGAGCAGTACTTC.

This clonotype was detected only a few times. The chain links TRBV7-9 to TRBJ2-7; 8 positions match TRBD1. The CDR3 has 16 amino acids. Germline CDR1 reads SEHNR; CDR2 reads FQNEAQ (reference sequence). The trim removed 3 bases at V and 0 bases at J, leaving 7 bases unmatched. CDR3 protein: CASSFRTGKPSYEQYF. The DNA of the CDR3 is TGTGCCAGCAGCTTTCGGACAGGGAAGCCCTCCTACGAGCAGTACTTC.

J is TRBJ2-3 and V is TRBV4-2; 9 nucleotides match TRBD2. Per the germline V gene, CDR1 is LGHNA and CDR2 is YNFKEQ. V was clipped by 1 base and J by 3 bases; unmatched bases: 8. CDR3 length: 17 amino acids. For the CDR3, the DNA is TGTGCCAGCAGCCAAGGGCTAGCGGGAAGGCCTACAGATACGCAGTATTTT. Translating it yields CASSQGLAGRPTDTQYF.

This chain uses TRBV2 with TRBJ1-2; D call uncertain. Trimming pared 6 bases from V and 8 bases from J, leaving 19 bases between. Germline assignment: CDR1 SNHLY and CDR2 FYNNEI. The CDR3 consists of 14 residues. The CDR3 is CASRRPEPGYGYTF. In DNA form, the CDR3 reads TGTGCCAGCAGGCGCCCGGAACCCGGTTACGGCTACACCTTC.

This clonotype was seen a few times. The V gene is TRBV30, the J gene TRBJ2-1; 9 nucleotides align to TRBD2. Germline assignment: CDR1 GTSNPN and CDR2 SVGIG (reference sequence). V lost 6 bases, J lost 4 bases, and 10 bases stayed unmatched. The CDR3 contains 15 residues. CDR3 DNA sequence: TGTGCCTGCTTATCAGAGCGGGGGGTTTACAATGAGCAGTTCTTC. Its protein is CACLSERGVYNEQFF.

The CDR3 protein is CSAEPFAGQETQYF. In nucleotides, the CDR3 is TGCAGCGCAGAACCCTTCGCGGGACAAGAGACCCAGTACTTC. The chain is built from TRBV29-1 and TRBJ2-5, with a tentative D call TRBD2 (6 bases). CDR1 is SQVTM, CDR2 ANQGSEA, per germline. This CDR3 has 14 residues. Trimming pared 7 bases from V and 2 bases from J, leaving 17 bases between.

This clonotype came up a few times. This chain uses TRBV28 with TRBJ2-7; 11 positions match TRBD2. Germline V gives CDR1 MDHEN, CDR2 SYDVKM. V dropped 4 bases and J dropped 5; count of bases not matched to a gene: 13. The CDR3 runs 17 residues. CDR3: CASSSTTSGRQSHEQYF. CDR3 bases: TGTGCCAGCAGTTCTACAACTAGCGGGAGACAAAGCCACGAGCAGTACTTC.

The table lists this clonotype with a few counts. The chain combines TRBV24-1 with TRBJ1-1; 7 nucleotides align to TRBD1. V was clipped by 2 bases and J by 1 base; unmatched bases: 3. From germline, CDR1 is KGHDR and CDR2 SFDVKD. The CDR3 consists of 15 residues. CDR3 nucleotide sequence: TGTGCCACCAGTGATTCGAGACAGGGGAACACTGAAGCTTTCTTT. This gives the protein CATSDSRQGNTEAFF.

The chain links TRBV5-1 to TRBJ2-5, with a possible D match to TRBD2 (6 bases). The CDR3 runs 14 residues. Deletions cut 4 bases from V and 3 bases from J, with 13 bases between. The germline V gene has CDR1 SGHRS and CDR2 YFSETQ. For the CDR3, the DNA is TGCGCCAGCAGCGCCCAGGGCGGGAAAGAGACCCAGTACTTC. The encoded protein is CASSAQGGKETQYF.

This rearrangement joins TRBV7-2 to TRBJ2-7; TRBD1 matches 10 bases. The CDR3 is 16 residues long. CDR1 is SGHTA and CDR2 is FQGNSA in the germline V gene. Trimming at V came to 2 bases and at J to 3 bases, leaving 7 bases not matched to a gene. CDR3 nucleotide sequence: TGTGCCAGCAGCTTATTTGGGACAGGGGCGGGCTACGAGCAGTACTTC. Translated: CASSLFGTGAGYEQYF.